The sequence of this TCR beta chain was determined in a study of blood T cell repertoires in COVID-19. As for the study in general: Both acute and convalescent COVID-19 samples were obtained from the United States, Italy and Spain.

After removal of 3 bases from V and 4 bases from J, the junction contained 3 bases not matched to a gene. The CDR3 loop spans 14 amino acids. Germline assignment: CDR1 LGHDT and CDR2 YNNKEL (reference sequence). Only in-frame clones appear in the TCRdb table, and some are missing; sequencing was by immunoSEQ multiplex PCR. The data hold approximately 150,000 clones, with about four fifths observed a single time. This clonotype was obtained from a human donor in a cohort sampled during active COVID-19. The chain recombines TRBV3-1 (or the pseudogene TRBV3-2) with TRBJ2-1, with TRBD1 identical over 7 bases. The sample was peripheral blood. DNA for the CDR3: TGTGCCAGCAGCCACGGGGACAGATACAATGAGCAGTTCTTC. Translation: CASSHGDRYNEQFF.